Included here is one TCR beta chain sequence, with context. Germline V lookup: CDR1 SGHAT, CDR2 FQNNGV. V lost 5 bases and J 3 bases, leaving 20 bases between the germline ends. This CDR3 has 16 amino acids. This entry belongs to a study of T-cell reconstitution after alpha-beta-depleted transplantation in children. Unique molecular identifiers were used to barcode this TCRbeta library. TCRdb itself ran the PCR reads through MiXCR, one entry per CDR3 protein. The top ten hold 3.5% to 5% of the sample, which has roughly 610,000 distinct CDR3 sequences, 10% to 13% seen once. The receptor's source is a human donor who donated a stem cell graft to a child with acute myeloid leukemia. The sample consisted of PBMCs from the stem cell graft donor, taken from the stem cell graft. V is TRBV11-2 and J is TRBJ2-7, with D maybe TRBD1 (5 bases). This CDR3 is CASSPGRRQGIYEQYF. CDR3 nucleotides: TGTGCCAGCAGCCCCGGGCGGCGGCAGGGCATCTACGAGCAGTACTTC.